This T cell receptor beta chain was identified during a study of a mutant IDH1 vaccine in newly diagnosed glioma. The protocol was immunoSEQ multiplex PCR, while the TCRdb copy is restricted to in-frame clones and leaves out a portion. This table has about 48,000 clones, roughly three quarters appearing once. This clone was observed a handful of times. Its antigen is not known. Time point here: week 35, safety follow-up. All doses held 300 ug of mutant IDH1 20-mer peptide, with topical imiquimod. V lost 5 bases, J lost 7 bases, and 9 bases lay in between. There are 13 residues in the CDR3. Germline assignment: CDR1 MNHEY and CDR2 SMNVEV (reference sequence).

The material was PBMCs, obtained from a glioma patient whose treatment included an IDH1 peptide vaccine. This TCR derives from a man aged 35 to 55 with glioma. J is TRBJ1-6 and V is TRBV27; D gene ambiguous. The CDR3 DNA is TGTGCCAGCAGTCTGGGTAGGAATTCACCCCTCCACTTT. Its translation is CASSLGRNSPLHF.